This T cell receptor (beta chain) was identified during a study of beta chain features in type 1 diabetes. Findings and caveats of the study: Diminished insertions and augmented deletions at VDJ junctions characterized type 1 diabetes patients.

The isolated RNA, all of it, was reverse transcribed, so expressed TCRB transcripts were what got sequenced. Measured with immunoSEQ multiplex PCR; TCRdb has only the in-frame clones, and not every one. The sample holds around 340,000 clones, 15% to 20% seen once. With regard to this clone: Antigen unknown.

The CDR3 is made up of 13 amino acids. The trim removed 6 bases at V and 4 bases at J, leaving 4 bases unmatched. Germline V gene data show CDR1 as SGDLS and CDR2 as YYNGEE. Sequenced: naive CD4+ T cells from blood. The clonotype comes from a young woman in good health. The chain is built from TRBV9 and TRBJ1-2, with TRBD1 identical over 9 bases. CDR3 sequence: CASTKTGGYGYTF. For the CDR3, the DNA is TGTGCCAGCACTAAGACAGGGGGCTATGGCTACACCTTC.